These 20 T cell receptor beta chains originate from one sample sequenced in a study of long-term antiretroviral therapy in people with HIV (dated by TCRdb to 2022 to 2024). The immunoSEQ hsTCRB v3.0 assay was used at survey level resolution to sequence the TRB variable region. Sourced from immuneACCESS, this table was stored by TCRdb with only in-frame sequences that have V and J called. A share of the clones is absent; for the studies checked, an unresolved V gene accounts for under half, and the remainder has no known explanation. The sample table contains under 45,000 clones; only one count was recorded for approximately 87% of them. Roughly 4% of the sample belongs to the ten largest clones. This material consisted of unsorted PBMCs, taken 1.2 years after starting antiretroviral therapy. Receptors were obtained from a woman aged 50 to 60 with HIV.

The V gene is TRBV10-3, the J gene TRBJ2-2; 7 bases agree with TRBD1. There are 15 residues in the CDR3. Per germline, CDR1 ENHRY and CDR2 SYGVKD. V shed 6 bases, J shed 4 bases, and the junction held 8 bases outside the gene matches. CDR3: CAIREDRKGTGELFF. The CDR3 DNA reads TGTGCCATCAGGGAGGACAGGAAGGGCACCGGGGAGCTGTTTTTT.

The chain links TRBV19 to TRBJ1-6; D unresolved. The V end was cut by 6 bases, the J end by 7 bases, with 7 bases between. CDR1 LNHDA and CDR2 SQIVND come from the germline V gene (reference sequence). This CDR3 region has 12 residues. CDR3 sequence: CASSLTNSPLHF. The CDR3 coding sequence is TGTGCCAGTAGCCTGACCAATTCACCCCTCCACTTT.

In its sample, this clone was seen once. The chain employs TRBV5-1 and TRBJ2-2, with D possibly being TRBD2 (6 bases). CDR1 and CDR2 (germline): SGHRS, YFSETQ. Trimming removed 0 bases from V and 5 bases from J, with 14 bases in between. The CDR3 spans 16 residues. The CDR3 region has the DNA TGCGCCAGCAGCTTGGCCCTAGCGCGGGGAACCGGGGAGCTGTTTTTT. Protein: CASSLALARGTGELFF.

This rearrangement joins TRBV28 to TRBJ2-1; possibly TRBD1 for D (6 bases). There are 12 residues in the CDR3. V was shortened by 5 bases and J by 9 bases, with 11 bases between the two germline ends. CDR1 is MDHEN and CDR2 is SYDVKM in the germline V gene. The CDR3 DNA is TGTGCCAGCAGTGCCACAGGGATTGAGCAGTTCTTC. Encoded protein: CASSATGIEQFF.

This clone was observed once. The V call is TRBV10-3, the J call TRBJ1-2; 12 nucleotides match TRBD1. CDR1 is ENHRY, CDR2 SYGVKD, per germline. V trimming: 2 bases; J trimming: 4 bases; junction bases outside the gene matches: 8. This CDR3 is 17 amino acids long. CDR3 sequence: CAISEIGTGGVGYGYTF. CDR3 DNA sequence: TGTGCCATCAGTGAGATTGGGACAGGGGGCGTAGGCTATGGCTACACCTTC.

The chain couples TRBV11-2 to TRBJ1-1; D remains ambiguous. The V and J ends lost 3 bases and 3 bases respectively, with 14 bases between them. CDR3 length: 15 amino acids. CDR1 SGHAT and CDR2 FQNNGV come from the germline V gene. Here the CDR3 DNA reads TGTGCCAGCAGCTTGGGTGGCATCTTAGACACTGAAGCTTTCTTT. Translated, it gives CASSLGGILDTEAFF.

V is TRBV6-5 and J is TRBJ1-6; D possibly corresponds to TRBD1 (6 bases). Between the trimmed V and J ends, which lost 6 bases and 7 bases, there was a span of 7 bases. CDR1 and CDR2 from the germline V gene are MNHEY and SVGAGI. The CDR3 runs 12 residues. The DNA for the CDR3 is TGTGCCAGCAGCAGGGGAAATTCACCCCTCCACTTT. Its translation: CASSRGNSPLHF.

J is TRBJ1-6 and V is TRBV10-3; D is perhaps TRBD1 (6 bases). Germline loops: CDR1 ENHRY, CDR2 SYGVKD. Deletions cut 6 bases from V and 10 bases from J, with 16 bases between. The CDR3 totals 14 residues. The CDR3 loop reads CAISRKGVESPLHF. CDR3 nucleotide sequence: TGTGCCATCAGCCGTAAGGGGGTCGAATCACCCCTCCACTTT.

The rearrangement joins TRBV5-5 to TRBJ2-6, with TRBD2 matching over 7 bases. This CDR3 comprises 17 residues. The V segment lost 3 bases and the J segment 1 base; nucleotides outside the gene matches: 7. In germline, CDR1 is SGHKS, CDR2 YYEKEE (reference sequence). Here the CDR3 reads CASSWGSGASGANVLTF. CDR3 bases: TGTGCCAGCAGCTGGGGGAGCGGGGCATCTGGGGCCAACGTCCTGACTTTC.

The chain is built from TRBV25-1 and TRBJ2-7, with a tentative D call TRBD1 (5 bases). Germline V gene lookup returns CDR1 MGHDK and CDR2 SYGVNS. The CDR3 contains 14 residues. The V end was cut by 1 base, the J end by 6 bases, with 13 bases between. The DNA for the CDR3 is TGTGCCAGCAGTGAATTCAAGGGGCATGCCGAGCAGTACTTC. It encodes CASSEFKGHAEQYF.

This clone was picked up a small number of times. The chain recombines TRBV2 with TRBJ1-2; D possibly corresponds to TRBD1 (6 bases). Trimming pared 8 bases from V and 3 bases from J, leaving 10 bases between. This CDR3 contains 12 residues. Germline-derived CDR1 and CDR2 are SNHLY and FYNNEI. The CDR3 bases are TGTGCCAGCCGACAGGTAGACTATGGCTACACCTTC. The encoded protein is CASRQVDYGYTF.

This chain's CDR3 is CASSQDFQGGGSGANVLTF. Written as DNA, the CDR3 is TGTGCCAGCAGCCAAGATTTCCAAGGGGGAGGCTCTGGGGCCAACGTCCTGACTTTC. The V and J genes are TRBV4-2 and TRBJ2-6; the D call may be TRBD1 or TRBD2 (6 bases each). Germline-derived CDR1 and CDR2 are LGHNA and YNFKEQ. The CDR3 totals 19 residues. Trimming stripped 0 bases from V and 0 bases from J, with 15 bases between.

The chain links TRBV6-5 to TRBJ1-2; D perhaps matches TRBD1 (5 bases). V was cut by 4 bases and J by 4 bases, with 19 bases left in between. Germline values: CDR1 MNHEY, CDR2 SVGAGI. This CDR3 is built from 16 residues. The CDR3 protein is CASSSGGGRGGYGYTF. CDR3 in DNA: TGTGCCAGCAGTTCCGGGGGAGGCCGGGGGGGCTATGGCTACACCTTC.

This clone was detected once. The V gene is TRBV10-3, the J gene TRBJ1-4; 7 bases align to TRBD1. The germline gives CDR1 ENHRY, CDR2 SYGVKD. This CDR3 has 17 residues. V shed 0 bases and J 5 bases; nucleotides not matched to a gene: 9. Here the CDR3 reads CAISESLGTALNEKLFF. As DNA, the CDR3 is TGTGCCATCAGTGAGTCGCTTGGGACAGCTCTAAATGAAAAACTGTTTTTT.

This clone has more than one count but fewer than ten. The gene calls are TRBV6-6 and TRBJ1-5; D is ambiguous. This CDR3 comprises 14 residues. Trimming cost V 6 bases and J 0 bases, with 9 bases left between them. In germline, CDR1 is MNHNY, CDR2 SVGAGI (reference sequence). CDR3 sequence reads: CASRKRASNQPQHF. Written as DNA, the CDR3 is TGTGCCAGCAGGAAAAGGGCTAGCAATCAGCCCCAGCATTTT.

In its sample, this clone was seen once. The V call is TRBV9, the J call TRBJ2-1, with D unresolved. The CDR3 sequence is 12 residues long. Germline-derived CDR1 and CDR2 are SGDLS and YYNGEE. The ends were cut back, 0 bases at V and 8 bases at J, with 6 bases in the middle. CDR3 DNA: TGTGCCAGCAGCGTAGGATTCCATGAGCAGTTCTTC. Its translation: CASSVGFHEQFF.

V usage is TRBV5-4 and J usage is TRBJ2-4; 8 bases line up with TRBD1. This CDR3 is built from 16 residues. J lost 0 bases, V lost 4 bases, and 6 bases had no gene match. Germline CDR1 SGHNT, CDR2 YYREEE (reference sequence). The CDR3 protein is CASSPPGGLAKNIQYF. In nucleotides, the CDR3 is TGTGCCAGCAGCCCCCCAGGGGGCCTAGCCAAAAACATTCAGTACTTC. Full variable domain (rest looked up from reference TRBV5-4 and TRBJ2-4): ETGVTQSPTHLIKTRGQQVTLRCSSQSGHNTVSWYQQALGQGPQFIFQYYREEENGRGNFPPRFSGLQFPNYSSELNVNALELDDSALYLCASSPPGGLAKNIQYFGAGTRLSVL.

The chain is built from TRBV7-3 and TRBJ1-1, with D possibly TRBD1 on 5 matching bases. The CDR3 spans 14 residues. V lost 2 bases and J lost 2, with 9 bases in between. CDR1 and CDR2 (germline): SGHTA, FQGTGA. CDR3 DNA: TGTGCCAGCAGCTTACAGGGCGCCAACACTGAAGCTTTCTTT. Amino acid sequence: CASSLQGANTEAFF.

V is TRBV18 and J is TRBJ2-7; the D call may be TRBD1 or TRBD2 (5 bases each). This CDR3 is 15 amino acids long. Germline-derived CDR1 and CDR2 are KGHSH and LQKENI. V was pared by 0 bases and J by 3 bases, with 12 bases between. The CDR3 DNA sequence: TGTGCCAGCTCACCACCGCCGGGGACGAGCTACGAGCAGTACTTC. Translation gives CASSPPPGTSYEQYF.

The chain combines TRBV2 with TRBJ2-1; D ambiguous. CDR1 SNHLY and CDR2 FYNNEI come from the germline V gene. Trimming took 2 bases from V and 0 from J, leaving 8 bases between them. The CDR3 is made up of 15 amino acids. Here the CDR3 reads CASSESLSSYNEQFF. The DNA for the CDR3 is TGTGCCAGCAGTGAATCCCTTAGCTCCTACAATGAGCAGTTCTTC.